One sample yielded the 30 T cell receptor beta chains listed below, sequenced in a study of vaccination effects on CD4 cells after COVID-19. Which antigens these TCRs recognize remains unknown. With the ViraFEST assay, the study expanded antigen-specific CD4+ T cells using viral peptide pools, then sequenced them. After less than 11 days in culture, the CD4+ T cells were isolated. Neither prior SARS-CoV-2 infection nor positive nucleocapsid antibodies were present in the vaccine recipients. TCRdb's table, derived via immunoSEQ multiplex PCR, lists solely in-frame clones and lacks some. The data show 24,000 or so clones, 73% seen once. The sequenced sample was CD4+ T cells from PBMCs cultured with SARS-CoV-2 spike peptides, obtained before COVID-19 vaccination. The receptors here all came from a human donor who received a COVID-19 vaccine.

The gene calls are TRBV11-3 and TRBJ1-1; 12 bases match TRBD1. This CDR3 is built from 14 residues. V trimming: 5 bases; J trimming: 8 bases; junction bases outside the gene matches: 6. From germline, CDR1 is SGHNT and CDR2 YENEEA. CDR3 DNA sequence: TGTGCCAGCAGCCCGGGGACAGGGGGCCGAGAAGCTTTCTTT. Translating gives CASSPGTGGREAFF.

This clone was detected only once. J is TRBJ1-1 and V is TRBV7-9; a possible D gene is TRBD1 (6 bases). The CDR3 covers 13 residues. Looked up from germline, CDR1 is SEHNR and CDR2 is FQNEAQ (reference sequence). V dropped 7 bases and J dropped 10 bases, with 19 bases sitting between them. The CDR3 region is CASTLEGMGAAFF. The DNA for the CDR3 is TGTGCCAGCACCCTGGAGGGTATGGGGGCAGCTTTCTTT.

The J gene is TRBJ1-2, the V gene TRBV19; D is ambiguous. This CDR3 has 13 residues. The V end was cut by 3 bases, the J end by 3 bases, with 8 bases between. Germline CDR1 reads LNHDA; CDR2 reads SQIVND (reference sequence). The CDR3 sequence: CASSILGDYGYTF. The DNA for the CDR3 is TGTGCCAGTAGTATTTTAGGCGACTATGGCTACACCTTC.

This chain connects TRBV4-1 to TRBJ2-1; 10 nucleotides align to TRBD2. J gave up 8 bases and V 4 bases, and 11 bases lay outside the gene matches. This CDR3 contains 16 residues. Germline V gives CDR1 MGHRA, CDR2 YSYEKL. The CDR3 protein is CASSPTKAGGHDEQFF. The CDR3 coding sequence is TGCGCCAGCAGCCCAACTAAAGCGGGGGGGCACGATGAGCAGTTCTTC.

This clone has just a few counts. The V and J genes are TRBV12-1 and TRBJ2-7; the table names TRBD2, a call not compared with the DNA. TRBV12-1 is reported as a pseudogene. CDR3 size: 14 residues. In DNA form, the CDR3 reads TGTGCCAGCGGGTTGCCTAGCGGAACCTACGAGCAGTACTTC. This encodes CASGLPSGTYEQYF.

This clone was seen only a few times. This chain connects TRBV2 to TRBJ1-1, with D perhaps TRBD1 (5 bases). V lost 7 bases and J 1 base, leaving 13 bases between the germline ends. Germline V gene data show CDR1 as SNHLY and CDR2 as FYNNEI. The CDR3 sequence is 14 residues long. The CDR3: CASNSRAGNTEAFF. CDR3 DNA sequence: TGTGCCAGCAACAGCAGGGCCGGGAACACTGAAGCTTTCTTT. Full variable domain (rest looked up from reference TRBV2 and TRBJ1-1): EPEVTQTPSHQVTQMGQEVILRCVPISNHLYFYWYRQILGQKVEFLVSFYNNEISEKSEIFDDQFSVERPDGSNFTLKIRSTKLEDSAMYFCASNSRAGNTEAFFGQGTRLTVV.

J is TRBJ2-1 and V is TRBV6-1, with D possibly matching TRBD2 (6 bases). Germline CDR1 MNHNS, CDR2 SASEGT. The CDR3 has 15 amino acids. V lost 0 bases, J lost 2 bases, and 8 bases lay in between. CDR3: CASSEATGAYNEQFF. CDR3 nucleotides: TGTGCCAGCAGTGAAGCGACGGGGGCCTACAATGAGCAGTTCTTC.

V usage is TRBV19 and J usage is TRBJ2-1; 11 bases are shared with TRBD1. There are 15 residues in the CDR3. Trimming removed 10 bases from V and 7 bases from J; junction bases left unmatched: 12. Per the germline V gene, CDR1 is LNHDA and CDR2 is SQIVND (reference sequence). In DNA, the CDR3 is TGTGCCACCAATCCCGGGACAGGGGGACAGAATGAGCAGTTCTTC. It codes for CATNPGTGGQNEQFF.

The chain joins TRBV10-3 to TRBJ1-4; TRBD1 aligns across 7 bases. V was clipped by 6 bases and J by 7 bases; unmatched bases: 5. The CDR3 loop spans 13 amino acids. CDR1 and CDR2 from the germline V gene are ENHRY and SYGVKD. CDR3 in amino acids: CAIRGTGVEKLFF. The DNA of the CDR3 is TGTGCCATCAGGGGAACAGGGGTTGAAAAACTGTTTTTT.

The chain combines TRBV19 with TRBJ2-3; D remains unclear. The V end lost 4 bases, the J end lost 2 bases, and 7 bases lay between the germline ends. The germline V gene has CDR1 LNHDA and CDR2 SQIVND (reference sequence). CDR3 length: 13 amino acids. The DNA of the CDR3 is TGTGCCAGTAGTAGGCAGGACACAGATACGCAGTATTTT. Translated, it gives CASSRQDTDTQYF. Full variable domain (rest looked up from reference TRBV19 and TRBJ2-3): DGGITQSPKYLFRKEGQNVTLSCEQNLNHDAMYWYRQDPGQGLRLIYYSQIVNDFQKGDIAEGYSVSREKKESFPLTVTSAQKNPTAFYLCASSRQDTDTQYFGPGTRLTVL.

The rearrangement links TRBV10-1 to TRBJ2-7; 11 bases are a match to TRBD1. The CDR3 has 15 residues. CDR1 is WNHNN, CDR2 SYGVQD, per germline (reference sequence). The junction had 7 bases not matched to a gene; V was cut back by 3 bases and J by 6 bases. CDR3 in DNA: TGCGCCAGCAGTGATCCCGGGACAGGGGGTGGCGAGCAGTACTTC. It encodes CASSDPGTGGGEQYF.

This clone was counted between two and nine times. The chain employs TRBV6-6 and TRBJ1-1; D might be TRBD1 (6 bases). In germline, CDR1 is MNHNY, CDR2 SVGAGI (reference sequence). V was cut by 0 bases and J by 6 bases, with 17 bases left in between. The CDR3 consists of 16 residues. The CDR3 spells CASSYSRRGVPPEAFF. The CDR3 DNA sequence: TGTGCCAGCAGTTACTCAAGAAGGGGGGTACCCCCTGAAGCTTTCTTT.

The CDR3 here is CASSDGRARLTDTQYF. CDR3 coding DNA: TGTGCCAGCAGTGATGGGAGGGCCAGGCTCACAGATACGCAGTATTTT. This rearrangement joins TRBV2 to TRBJ2-3; 7 bases map to TRBD2. The germline V gene encodes CDR1 SNHLY and CDR2 FYNNEI. Germline trimming cut 3 bases from V and 2 bases from J; bases unmatched to any gene: 8. This CDR3 has 16 residues.

V gene TRBV3-1 (or the pseudogene TRBV3-2) combines with J gene TRBJ2-5, with D hard to call. This CDR3 has 16 amino acids. V gave up 6 bases and J gave up 5 bases, with 22 bases separating them. Germline V lookup: CDR1 LGHDT, CDR2 YNNKEL (reference sequence). The CDR3 protein is CASSSTSAANEETQYF. In nucleotides, the CDR3 is TGTGCCAGCAGTTCCACTTCCGCGGCAAATGAGGAGACCCAGTACTTC.

V is TRBV29-1 and J is TRBJ2-7, with D uncertain. CDR1 and CDR2 from the germline V gene are SQVTM and ANQGSEA. Trimming cost V 4 bases and J 5 bases, with 15 bases left between them. This CDR3 spans 13 amino acids. The CDR3 is CSVVGRRLDEQYF. The CDR3 DNA reads as TGCAGCGTTGTCGGCAGGCGTCTCGACGAGCAGTACTTC.

This clone was picked up a small number of times. The CDR3 region is CASSEGTGGAYGYTF. The DNA for the CDR3 is TGTGCCAGCAGTGAGGGGACAGGGGGCGCCTATGGCTACACCTTC. The chain is built from TRBV6-1 and TRBJ1-2, with 12 bases that match TRBD1. The CDR3 runs to 15 residues. CDR1 and CDR2 (germline): MNHNS, SASEGT. Trimming removed 3 bases from V and 4 bases from J; junction bases left unmatched: 3.

V gene TRBV7-2 combines with J gene TRBJ2-1; 11 positions agree with TRBD2. Germline V lookup: CDR1 SGHTA, CDR2 FQGNSA. This CDR3 is 17 amino acids long. The junction had 17 bases not matched to a gene; V was cut back by 6 bases and J by 10 bases. In DNA form, the CDR3 reads TGTGCCAGCAGACCCGGCCTTCTAGCGGGAGGAGCCCTAGAGCAGTTCTTC. Translating it yields CASRPGLLAGGALEQFF.

In this sample, this clone turned up a few times. The J gene is TRBJ1-1, the V gene TRBV5-1, with D possibly matching TRBD1 (5 bases). Trimming removed 5 bases from V and 5 bases from J, with 7 bases in between. In germline, CDR1 is SGHRS, CDR2 YFSETQ. This CDR3 region has 11 residues. The CDR3: CASRGETEAFF. The CDR3 DNA sequence: TGCGCCAGCAGAGGGGAAACTGAAGCTTTCTTT. The complete variable domain, with remaining parts taken from reference TRBV5-1 and TRBJ1-1, reads KAGVTQTPRYLIKTRGQQVTLSCSPISGHRSVSWYQQTPGQGLQFLFEYFSETQRNKGNFPGRFSGRQFSNSRSEMNVSTLELGDSALYLCASRGETEAFFGQGTRLTVV.

The V gene is TRBV29-1, the J gene TRBJ2-7; D is tentatively TRBD1 or TRBD2 (5 bases each). V was shortened by 4 bases and J by 5 bases, with 18 bases between the two germline ends. Germline loops: CDR1 SQVTM, CDR2 ANQGSEA. The CDR3 extends over 14 amino acids. The CDR3 spells CSVGEQQGSNEQYF. The DNA of the CDR3 is TGCAGCGTTGGGGAGCAGCAGGGTTCCAACGAGCAGTACTTC.

In nucleotides, the CDR3 is TGTGCCAGCAGTAACGGACAGGGAGGTCAGCCCCAGCATTTT. Amino acid sequence: CASSNGQGGQPQHF. The V and J genes are TRBV6-5 and TRBJ1-5, with TRBD1 matching over 8 bases. Germline-derived CDR1 and CDR2 are MNHEY and SVGAGI. J lost 6 bases, V lost 5 bases, and 6 bases had no gene match. The CDR3 covers 14 residues.

This clone was seen a single time. The J gene is TRBJ1-3, the V gene TRBV5-1; no clear D gene. Per germline, CDR1 SGHRS and CDR2 YFSETQ. The CDR3 extends over 15 amino acids. V was trimmed by 0 bases and J by 2 bases, leaving 9 bases between them. CDR3 sequence (DNA): TGCGCCAGCAGCTTGGCAGACTACACTGGAAACACCATATATTTT. This sequence encodes CASSLADYTGNTIYF.

Only a few counts were recorded for this clone. V usage is TRBV3-1 (or the pseudogene TRBV3-2) and J usage is TRBJ1-2; D is perhaps TRBD1 (5 bases). CDR1 is LGHDT, CDR2 YNNKEL, per germline (reference sequence). Trimming cost V 6 bases and J 8 bases, with 19 bases left between them. This CDR3 region has 14 residues. The CDR3 coding sequence is TGTGCCAGCAGGCATGACAGTCTAATGGGCGGCTACACCTTC. Protein sequence: CASRHDSLMGGYTF.

The V call is TRBV15, the J call TRBJ1-5; D remains unclear. The germline CDR1 and CDR2 sequences are LNHNV and YYDKDF (reference sequence). The CDR3 loop spans 16 amino acids. Trimming removed 0 bases at V and 5 bases at J, with 14 bases between. CDR3 sequence (DNA): TGTGCCACCAGCAGAGATTTGGGTCGGCGGTATCAGCCCCAGCATTTT. Translated: CATSRDLGRRYQPQHF.

The chain links TRBV12-3 or TRBV12-4 to TRBJ2-7; 13 bases agree with TRBD2. This CDR3 has 13 residues. Trimming removed 10 bases from V and 4 bases from J; junction bases left unmatched: 4. Here the CDR3 reads CAIRTSGRYEQYF. The CDR3 nucleotides read TGTGCCATACGGACTAGCGGGAGATACGAGCAGTACTTC.

In its sample, this clone was seen a few times. The V and J genes are TRBV5-1 and TRBJ2-7; TRBD2 matches 10 bases. From germline, CDR1 is SGHRS and CDR2 YFSETQ. V dropped 0 bases and J dropped 6; count of bases not matched to a gene: 9. The CDR3 totals 16 residues. The CDR3, as DNA: TGCGCCAGCAGCTTGGTCGCTAGCGGGAGCTTCCTCGAGCAGTACTTC. This translates into CASSLVASGSFLEQYF.

The chain couples TRBV24-1 to TRBJ2-1; possible D gene TRBD2, 6 bases. The CDR3 is made up of 16 amino acids. Trimming took off 5 bases at V and 1 base at J, with 14 bases between the two ends. The germline gives CDR1 KGHDR, CDR2 SFDVKD. In DNA form, the CDR3 reads TGTGCCACCAGTGCCGGGACTCGGGGGTCCTACAATGAGCAGTTCTTC. It codes for CATSAGTRGSYNEQFF.

The chain joins TRBV2 to TRBJ1-3; D is perhaps TRBD1 (5 bases). Germline CDR1 SNHLY, CDR2 FYNNEI. V lost 2 bases to trimming and J lost 0 bases, with 11 bases between them. This CDR3 is 16 amino acids long. The CDR3 loop is CASSEIETASGNTIYF. The CDR3 DNA reads TGTGCCAGCAGTGAAATAGAGACAGCCTCTGGAAACACCATATATTTT.

This chain links TRBV10-1 with TRBJ2-1, with a possible D match to TRBD2 (5 bases). V lost 3 bases and J lost 5, with 11 bases in between. The CDR3 loop spans 14 amino acids. The germline V gene has CDR1 WNHNN and CDR2 SYGVQD (reference sequence). The CDR3 sequence is CASSESAGNNEQFF. The CDR3 region has the DNA TGCGCCAGCAGTGAATCCGCGGGTAACAATGAGCAGTTCTTC.

The chain joins TRBV11-2 to TRBJ2-7; 10 nucleotides match TRBD2. The CDR3 length is 16 residues. V shed 0 bases, J shed 3 bases, and the junction held 5 bases outside the gene matches. CDR1 SGHAT and CDR2 FQNNGV come from the germline V gene. CDR3 sequence: CASSLDLAGVRYEQYF. In DNA, the CDR3 is TGTGCCAGCAGCTTAGATCTAGCGGGGGTTCGCTACGAGCAGTACTTC.

The chain joins TRBV29-1 to TRBJ2-1; D might be TRBD1 (5 bases). The germline V and J ends were trimmed by 2 bases and 7 bases, with 15 bases remaining between them. The germline V gene encodes CDR1 SQVTM and CDR2 ANQGSEA. The CDR3 sequence is 14 residues long. CDR3 coding DNA: TGCAGCGTTGAACAGGGTTTTGGTCCAAATGAGCAGTTCTTC. The encoded protein is CSVEQGFGPNEQFF.